The 14 T cell receptor beta chains below were found in one sample sequenced in a study of Graves' ophthalmopathy and Graves' hyperthyroidism (dated by TCRdb to 2016 to 2019). Instrument on record: Illumina HiSeq 2000. For repertoire sequencing, the TCR beta CDR3 regions were amplified from RNA transcripts. The first round was an RT-PCR using HTBI primers with the Qiagen OneStep RT-PCR kit, and this first round was followed by a second-round multiplex PCR, then size selection and purification. TCRdb passed the public sequencing reads through fastp at Q25 and MiXCR, retaining productive beta sequences. Records with the same CDR3 protein are collapsed into one entry carrying the most frequent genes and DNA. For this sample the table gives about 700,000 distinct CDR3 sequences, of which roughly 39% were detected only once. The ten largest clones add up to roughly 3.5% of the sample. Specimen: peripheral blood. These receptors were taken from an adult man with Graves' ophthalmopathy.

This clonotype was observed many times. The CDR3 here is CSASGSQGNTEAFF. The CDR3 DNA sequence: TGCAGTGCTAGCGGTTCACAGGGGAACACTGAAGCTTTCTTT. The chain joins TRBV20-1 to TRBJ1-1; D perhaps matches TRBD1 (6 bases). The length of the CDR3 is 14 residues. V was cut by 3 bases and J by 1 base, with 12 bases left in between. Per germline, CDR1 DFQATT and CDR2 SNEGSKA (reference sequence).

As to this clonotype: This may be a read error: a much more frequent sequence differs by one nucleotide. No conserved phenylalanine or tryptophan is present at the end of the CDR3, so a read error is the likely explanation. CDR3 protein: CASSVGAYRGYTS. The CDR3 DNA reads TGTGCCAGCAGCGTCGGGGCTTACCGAGGCTACACCTCC. The chain employs TRBV9 and TRBJ1-2; D possibly corresponds to TRBD1 (5 bases). The CDR3 spans 13 residues. Germline V gene data show CDR1 as SGDLS and CDR2 as YYNGEE. The V end lost 2 bases, the J end lost 8 bases, and 13 bases lay between the germline ends.

This clonotype was observed at least ten times. The rearrangement uses TRBV7-9 and TRBJ1-1; D is undetermined. Germline CDR1 reads SEHNR; CDR2 reads FQNEAQ (reference sequence). V was pared by 1 base and J by 4 bases, with 10 bases between. There are 14 residues in the CDR3. The CDR3 nucleotides read TGTGCCAGCAGCTTAGACGCGGGTAGCACTGAAGCTTTCTTT. Residues: CASSLDAGSTEAFF.

This chain connects TRBV2 to TRBJ2-1, with D perhaps matching TRBD2 (6 bases). The V end lost 5 bases, the J end lost 2 bases, and 13 bases lay between the germline ends. The CDR3 runs 15 residues. Germline values: CDR1 SNHLY, CDR2 FYNNEI. CDR3 in amino acids: CASSPLGGAYNEQFF. The CDR3 DNA follows: TGTGCCAGCAGTCCCTTGGGGGGAGCCTACAATGAGCAGTTCTTC. Drawing the rest from reference TRBV2 and TRBJ2-1, the complete variable domain is EPEVTQTPSHQVTQMGQEVILRCVPISNHLYFYWYRQILGQKVEFLVSFYNNEISEKSEIFDDQFSVERPDGSNFTLKIRSTKLEDSAMYFCASSPLGGAYNEQFFGPGTRLTVL.

Worth noting for this clonotype: The CDR3 does not close with the conserved phenylalanine or tryptophan, likely indicating a read error. The limits of the CDR3 on the DNA are not certain, so only TCRdb's listed CDR3 is given. The chain couples TRBV7-3 to TRBJ1-6. The CDR3 contains 9 residues when both ends are counted. Germline loops: CDR1 SGHTA, CDR2 FQGTGA. CDR3 in amino acids: CASSKDGSS.

This clonotype was found a few times. V gene TRBV12-3 or TRBV12-4 combines with J gene TRBJ2-5, with 7 positions matching TRBD1. This CDR3 has 17 residues. The ends lost 4 bases at V and 2 bases at J; junction bases unmatched: 13. CDR3 nucleotides: TGTGCCAGCAGTTCCACCACCATTACGGGACAGCAAGAGACCCAGTACTTC. Translation: CASSSTTITGQQETQYF.

The J gene is TRBJ2-7, the V gene TRBV4-2, with 8 bases identical to TRBD1. Germline CDR1 and CDR2: LGHNA and YNFKEQ. The CDR3 is 13 amino acids. V shed 5 bases, J shed 2 bases, and the junction held 2 bases outside the gene matches. The CDR3 bases are TGTGCCAGCAGCAAGGGACAGGCCTACGAGCAGTACTTC. Protein: CASSKGQAYEQYF.

This clonotype was detected ten times or more. The chain links TRBV9 to TRBJ1-3; unclear D gene. The CDR3 has 13 residues. V lost 3 bases and J lost 6, with 10 bases in between. CDR1 and CDR2 from the germline V gene are SGDLS and YYNGEE. The CDR3 nucleotides read TGTGCCAGCAGCGACGGCTTGATAAACACCATATATTTT. It is translated as CASSDGLINTIYF.

This clonotype was seen repeatedly, ten times or more. The chain employs TRBV7-8 and TRBJ1-2; D is unclear. The length of the CDR3 is 16 residues. Per the germline V gene, CDR1 is SGHVS and CDR2 is FQNEAQ. V was trimmed by 0 bases and J by 3 bases, leaving 14 bases between them. CDR3 DNA: TGTGCCAGCAGCTTAGCTATACCGGTTGGGGACTATGGCTACACCTTC. Residues: CASSLAIPVGDYGYTF.

The chain is built from TRBV5-4 and TRBJ2-7, with D perhaps assigned TRBD1 or TRBD2 (6 bases each). Germline CDR1 and CDR2: SGHNT and YYREEE (reference sequence). Trimming cost V 0 bases and J 12 bases, with 16 bases left between them. This CDR3 region has 13 residues. The CDR3 here is CASSLGIWGAPYF. The CDR3 nucleotides read TGTGCCAGCAGCTTGGGGATATGGGGGGCCCCGTACTTC.

This clonotype was counted many times. This rearrangement joins TRBV7-9 to TRBJ2-6; D may be TRBD2 (6 bases). CDR1 and CDR2 (germline): SEHNR, FQNEAQ (reference sequence). The length of the CDR3 is 15 residues. Trimming left V 8 bases short and J 0 bases short, with 11 bases between. The CDR3 loop reads CASFPGGSGANVLTF. CDR3 sequence (DNA): TGTGCCAGCTTCCCCGGGGGCTCTGGGGCCAACGTCCTGACTTTC.

V usage is TRBV20-1 and J usage is TRBJ1-1; TRBD1 aligns across 7 bases. CDR3 length: 13 amino acids. The V gene end was trimmed by 8 bases and the J gene end by 4 bases; junction bases not matched to a gene: 10. Germline CDR1 DFQATT, CDR2 SNEGSKA (reference sequence). CDR3 nucleotides: TGCAGTCCCCTTCAAACAGGGGTCACTGAAGCTTTCTTT. Translated: CSPLQTGVTEAFF.

This clonotype was found many times. This rearrangement joins TRBV5-1 to TRBJ1-1; no reliable D call. CDR3 size: 14 residues. V lost 6 bases to trimming and J lost 1 base, with 13 bases between them. Germline assignment: CDR1 SGHRS and CDR2 YFSETQ. In DNA, the CDR3 is TGCGCCAGCACCCCCTACGGATCGAACACTGAAGCTTTCTTT. This sequence encodes CASTPYGSNTEAFF.

The J gene is TRBJ2-2, the V gene TRBV30; D call uncertain. The ends were cut back, 2 bases at V and 6 bases at J, with 4 bases in the middle. The CDR3 is made up of 11 amino acids. CDR1 is GTSNPN, CDR2 SVGIG, per germline (reference sequence). The CDR3: CAWSISGELFF. CDR3 nucleotide sequence: TGTGCCTGGAGTATATCCGGGGAGCTGTTTTTT.